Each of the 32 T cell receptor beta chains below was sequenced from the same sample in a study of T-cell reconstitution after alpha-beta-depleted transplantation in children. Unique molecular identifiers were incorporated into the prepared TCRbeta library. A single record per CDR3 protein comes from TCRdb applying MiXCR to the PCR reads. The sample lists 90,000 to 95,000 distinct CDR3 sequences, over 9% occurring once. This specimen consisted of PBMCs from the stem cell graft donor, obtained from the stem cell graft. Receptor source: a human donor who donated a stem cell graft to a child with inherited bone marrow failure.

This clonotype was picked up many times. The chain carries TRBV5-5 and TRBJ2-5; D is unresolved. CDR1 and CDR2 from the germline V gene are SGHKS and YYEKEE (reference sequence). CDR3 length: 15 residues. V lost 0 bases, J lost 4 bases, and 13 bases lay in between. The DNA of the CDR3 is TGTGCCAGCAGCTTGGGCCCCGGTTTTGGAGAGACCCAGTACTTC. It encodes CASSLGPGFGETQYF.

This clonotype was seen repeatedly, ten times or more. The CDR3 loop reads CASSHGRGFQETQYF. Here the CDR3 DNA reads TGCGCCAGCAGCCATGGCAGGGGGTTCCAAGAGACCCAGTACTTC. The rearrangement uses TRBV4-3 and TRBJ2-5, with 7 bases aligning to TRBD1. The CDR3 has 15 residues. J gave up 1 base and V 3 bases, and 5 bases lay outside the gene matches. The germline V gene has CDR1 LGHNA and CDR2 YSLEER.

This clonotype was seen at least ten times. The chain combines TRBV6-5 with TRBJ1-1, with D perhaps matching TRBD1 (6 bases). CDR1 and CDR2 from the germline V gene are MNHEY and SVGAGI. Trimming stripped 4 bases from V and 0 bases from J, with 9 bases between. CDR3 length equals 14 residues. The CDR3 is CASSWGTLNTEAFF. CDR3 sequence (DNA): TGTGCCAGCAGTTGGGGGACACTGAACACTGAAGCTTTCTTT.

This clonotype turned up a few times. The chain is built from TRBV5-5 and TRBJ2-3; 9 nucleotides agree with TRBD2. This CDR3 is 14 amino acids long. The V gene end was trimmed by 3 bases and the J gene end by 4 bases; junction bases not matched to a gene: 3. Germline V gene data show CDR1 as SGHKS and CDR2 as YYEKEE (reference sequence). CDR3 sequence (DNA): TGTGCCAGCAGCTATAGCGGGGGACCAGATACGCAGTATTTT. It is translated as CASSYSGGPDTQYF.

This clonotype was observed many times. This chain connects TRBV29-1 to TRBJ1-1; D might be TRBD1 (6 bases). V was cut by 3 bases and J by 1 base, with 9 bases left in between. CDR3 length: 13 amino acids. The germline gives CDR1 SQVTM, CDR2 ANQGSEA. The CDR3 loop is CSVEGGTNTEAFF. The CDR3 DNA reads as TGCAGCGTTGAGGGGGGCACGAACACTGAAGCTTTCTTT.

CDR3 DNA: TGCGCCAGCAGCCAAAAGGGTTTTTACGAGCAGTACTTC. Protein product: CASSQKGFYEQYF. This rearrangement joins TRBV4-1 to TRBJ2-7; D gene unclear. The germline V gene has CDR1 MGHRA and CDR2 YSYEKL. CDR3 size: 13 residues. Trimming removed 2 bases at V and 4 bases at J, with 9 bases between.

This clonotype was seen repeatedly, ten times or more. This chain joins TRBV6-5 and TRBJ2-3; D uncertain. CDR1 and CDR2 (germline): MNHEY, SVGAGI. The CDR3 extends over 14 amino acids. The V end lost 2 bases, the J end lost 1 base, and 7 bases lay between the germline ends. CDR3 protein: CASSYGAGTDTQYF. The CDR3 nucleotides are TGTGCCAGCAGTTACGGTGCCGGCACAGATACGCAGTATTTT.

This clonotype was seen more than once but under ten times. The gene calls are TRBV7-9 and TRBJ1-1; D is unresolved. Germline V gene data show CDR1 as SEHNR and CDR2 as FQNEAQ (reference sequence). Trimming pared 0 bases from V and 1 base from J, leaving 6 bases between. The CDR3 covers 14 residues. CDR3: CASSLAKGNTEAFF. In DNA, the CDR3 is TGTGCCAGCAGCTTAGCGAAGGGGAACACTGAAGCTTTCTTT.

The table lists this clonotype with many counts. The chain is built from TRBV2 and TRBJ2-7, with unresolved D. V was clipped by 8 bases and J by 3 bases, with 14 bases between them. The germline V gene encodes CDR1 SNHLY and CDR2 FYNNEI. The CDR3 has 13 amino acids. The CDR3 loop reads CASAQFLGYEQYF. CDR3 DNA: TGTGCCAGCGCCCAGTTCCTCGGCTACGAGCAGTACTTC.

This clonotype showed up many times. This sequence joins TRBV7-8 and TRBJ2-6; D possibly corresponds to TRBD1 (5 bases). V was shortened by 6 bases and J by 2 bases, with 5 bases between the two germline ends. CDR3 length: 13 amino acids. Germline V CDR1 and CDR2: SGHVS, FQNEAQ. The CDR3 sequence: CASRQAGANVLTF. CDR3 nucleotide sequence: TGTGCCAGCAGACAGGCTGGGGCCAACGTCCTGACTTTC.

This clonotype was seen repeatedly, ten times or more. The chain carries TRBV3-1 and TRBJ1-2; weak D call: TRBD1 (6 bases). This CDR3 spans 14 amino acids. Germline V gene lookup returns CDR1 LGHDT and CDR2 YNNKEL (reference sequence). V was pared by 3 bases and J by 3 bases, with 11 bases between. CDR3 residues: CASSHTGTDYGYTF. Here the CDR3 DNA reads TGTGCCAGCAGCCACACAGGGACGGACTATGGCTACACCTTC.

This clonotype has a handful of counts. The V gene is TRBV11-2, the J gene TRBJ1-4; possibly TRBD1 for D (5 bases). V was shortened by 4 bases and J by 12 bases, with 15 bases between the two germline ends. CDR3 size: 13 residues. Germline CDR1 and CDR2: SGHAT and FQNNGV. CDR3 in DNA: TGTGCCAGCAGCTCGGACGGGGGAAATCAACTGTTTTTT. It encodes CASSSDGGNQLFF.

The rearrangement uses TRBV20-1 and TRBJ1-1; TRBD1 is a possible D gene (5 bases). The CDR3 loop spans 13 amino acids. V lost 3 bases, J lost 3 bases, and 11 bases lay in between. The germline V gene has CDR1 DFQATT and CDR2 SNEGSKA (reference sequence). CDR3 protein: CSAREDRYTEAFF. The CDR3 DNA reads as TGCAGTGCTAGGGAAGACAGATACACTGAAGCTTTCTTT.

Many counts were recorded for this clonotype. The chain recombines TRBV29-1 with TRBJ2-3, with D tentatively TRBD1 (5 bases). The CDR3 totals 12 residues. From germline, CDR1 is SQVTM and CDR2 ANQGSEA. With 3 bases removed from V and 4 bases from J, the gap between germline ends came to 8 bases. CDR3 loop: CSVEGRPDTQYF. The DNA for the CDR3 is TGCAGCGTTGAGGGGCGGCCAGATACGCAGTATTTT.

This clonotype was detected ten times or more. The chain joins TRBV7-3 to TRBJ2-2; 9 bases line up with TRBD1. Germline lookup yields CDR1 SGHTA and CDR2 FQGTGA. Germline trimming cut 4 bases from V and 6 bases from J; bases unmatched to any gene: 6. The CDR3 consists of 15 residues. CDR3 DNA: TGTGCCAGCAGCTCCGGGACAGGGCGTCCCGGGGAGCTGTTTTTT. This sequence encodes CASSSGTGRPGELFF.

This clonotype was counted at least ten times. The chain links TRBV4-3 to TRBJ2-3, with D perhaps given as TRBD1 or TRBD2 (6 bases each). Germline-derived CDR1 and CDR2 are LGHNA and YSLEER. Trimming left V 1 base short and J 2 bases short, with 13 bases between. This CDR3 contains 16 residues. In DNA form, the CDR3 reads TGCGCCAGCAGCCAAGGAGTTGGGGGGCTCACAGATACGCAGTATTTT. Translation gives CASSQGVGGLTDTQYF.

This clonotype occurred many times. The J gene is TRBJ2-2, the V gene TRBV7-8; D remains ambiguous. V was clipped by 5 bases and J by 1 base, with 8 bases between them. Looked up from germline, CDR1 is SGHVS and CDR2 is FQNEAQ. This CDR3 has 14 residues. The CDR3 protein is CASSKTRNTGELFF. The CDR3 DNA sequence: TGTGCCAGCAGCAAGACAAGGAACACCGGGGAGCTGTTTTTT.

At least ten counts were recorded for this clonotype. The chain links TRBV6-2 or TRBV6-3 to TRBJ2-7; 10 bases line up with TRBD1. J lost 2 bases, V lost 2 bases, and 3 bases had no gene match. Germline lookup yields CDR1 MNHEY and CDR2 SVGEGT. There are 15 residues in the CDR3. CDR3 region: CASSYLGQGTYEQYF. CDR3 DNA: TGTGCCAGCAGTTACCTGGGACAGGGGACCTACGAGCAGTACTTC.

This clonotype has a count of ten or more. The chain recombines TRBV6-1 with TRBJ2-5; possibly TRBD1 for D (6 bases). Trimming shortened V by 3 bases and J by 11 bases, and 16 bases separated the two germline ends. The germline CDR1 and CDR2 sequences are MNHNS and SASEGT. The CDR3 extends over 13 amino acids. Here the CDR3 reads CASSEPGQVKQYF. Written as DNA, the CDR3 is TGTGCCAGCAGTGAGCCGGGACAAGTTAAACAGTACTTC.

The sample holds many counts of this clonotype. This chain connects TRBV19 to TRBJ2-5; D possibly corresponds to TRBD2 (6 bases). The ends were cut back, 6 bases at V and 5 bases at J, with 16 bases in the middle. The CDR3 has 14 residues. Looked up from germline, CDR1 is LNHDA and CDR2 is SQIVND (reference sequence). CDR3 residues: CASSSLGGRETQYF. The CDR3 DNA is TGTGCCAGTAGCAGCCTTGGAGGGCGGGAGACCCAGTACTTC.

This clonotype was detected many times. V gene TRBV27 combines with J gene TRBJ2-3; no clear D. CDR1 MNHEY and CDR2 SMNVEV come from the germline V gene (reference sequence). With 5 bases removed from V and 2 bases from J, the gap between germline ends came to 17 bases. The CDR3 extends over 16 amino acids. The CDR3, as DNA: TGTGCCAGCAGTCAAAGTCGCTCCGCCTTCACAGATACGCAGTATTTT. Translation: CASSQSRSAFTDTQYF.

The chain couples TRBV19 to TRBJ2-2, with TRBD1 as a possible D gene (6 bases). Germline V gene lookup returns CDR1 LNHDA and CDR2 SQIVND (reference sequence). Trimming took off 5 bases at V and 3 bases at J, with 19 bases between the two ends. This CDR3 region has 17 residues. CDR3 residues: CASSGRRLSGDTGELFF. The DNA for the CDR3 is TGTGCCAGTAGTGGGAGACGGCTGTCAGGGGACACCGGGGAGCTGTTTTTT.

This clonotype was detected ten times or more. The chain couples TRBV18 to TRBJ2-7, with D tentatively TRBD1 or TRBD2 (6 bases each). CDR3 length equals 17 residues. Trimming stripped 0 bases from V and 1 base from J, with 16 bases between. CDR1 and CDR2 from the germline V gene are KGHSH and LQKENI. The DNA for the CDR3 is TGTGCCAGCTCACCACCTGGCTCCGGGGGCAGATCCTACGAGCAGTACTTC. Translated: CASSPPGSGGRSYEQYF. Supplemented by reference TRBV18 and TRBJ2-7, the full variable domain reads NAGVMQNPRHLVRRRGQEARLRCSPMKGHSHVYWYRQLPEEGLKFMVYLQKENIIDESGMPKERFSAEFPKEGPSILRIQQVVRGDSAAYFCASSPPGSGGRSYEQYFGPGTRLTVT.

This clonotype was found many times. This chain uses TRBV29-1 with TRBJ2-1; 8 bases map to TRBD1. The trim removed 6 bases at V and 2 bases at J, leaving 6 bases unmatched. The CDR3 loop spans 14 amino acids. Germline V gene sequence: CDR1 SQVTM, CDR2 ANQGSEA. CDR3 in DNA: TGCAGCGTCGTGACAGGGGTCCCCTACAATGAGCAGTTCTTC. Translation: CSVVTGVPYNEQFF.

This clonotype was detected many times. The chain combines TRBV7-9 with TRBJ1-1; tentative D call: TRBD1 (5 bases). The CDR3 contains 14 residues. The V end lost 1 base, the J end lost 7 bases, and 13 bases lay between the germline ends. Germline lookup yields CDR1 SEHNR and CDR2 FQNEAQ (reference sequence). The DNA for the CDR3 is TGTGCCAGCAGCTTAGAGGGGTTTATGGGTGAAGCTTTCTTT. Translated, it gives CASSLEGFMGEAFF.

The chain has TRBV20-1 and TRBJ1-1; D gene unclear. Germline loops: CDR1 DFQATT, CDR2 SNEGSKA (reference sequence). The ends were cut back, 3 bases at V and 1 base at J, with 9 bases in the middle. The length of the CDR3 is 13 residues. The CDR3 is CSARGLRNTEAFF. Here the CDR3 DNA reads TGCAGTGCTAGGGGCTTAAGGAACACTGAAGCTTTCTTT.

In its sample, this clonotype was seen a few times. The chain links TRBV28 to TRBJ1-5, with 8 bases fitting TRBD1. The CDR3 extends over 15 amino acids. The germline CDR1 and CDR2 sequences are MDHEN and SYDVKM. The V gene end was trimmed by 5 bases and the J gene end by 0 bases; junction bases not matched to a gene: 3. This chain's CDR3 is CASSLGQASNQPQHF. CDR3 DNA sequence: TGTGCCAGCAGTCTGGGACAGGCTAGCAATCAGCCCCAGCATTTT.

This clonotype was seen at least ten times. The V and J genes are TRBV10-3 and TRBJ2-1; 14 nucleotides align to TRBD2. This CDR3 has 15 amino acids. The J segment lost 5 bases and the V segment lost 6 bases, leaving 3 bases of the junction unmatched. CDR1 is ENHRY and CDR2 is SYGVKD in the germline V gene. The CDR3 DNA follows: TGTGCCATCAGGGGGGGACTAGCGGGAGACAATGAGCAGTTCTTC. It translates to CAIRGGLAGDNEQFF.

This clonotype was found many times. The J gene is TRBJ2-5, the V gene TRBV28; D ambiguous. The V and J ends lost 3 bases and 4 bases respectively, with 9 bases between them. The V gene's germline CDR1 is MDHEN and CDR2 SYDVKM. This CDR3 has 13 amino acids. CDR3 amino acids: CASSLRLTETQYF. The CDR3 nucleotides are TGTGCCAGCAGTTTGAGACTCACAGAGACCCAGTACTTC.

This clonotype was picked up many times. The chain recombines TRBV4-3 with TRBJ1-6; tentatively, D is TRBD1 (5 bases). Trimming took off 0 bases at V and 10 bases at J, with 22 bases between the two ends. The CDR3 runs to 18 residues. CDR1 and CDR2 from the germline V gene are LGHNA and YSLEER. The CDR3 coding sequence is TGCGCCAGCAGCCAAGACCCCCAAGCGGGACGAGTAGGGTCACCCCTCCACTTT. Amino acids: CASSQDPQAGRVGSPLHF.

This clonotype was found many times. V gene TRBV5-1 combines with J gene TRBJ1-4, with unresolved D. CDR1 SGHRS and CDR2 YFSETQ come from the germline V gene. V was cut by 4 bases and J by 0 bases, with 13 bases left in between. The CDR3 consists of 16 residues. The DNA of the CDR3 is TGCGCCAGCAGCCGGTCGCCAACCGCAACTAATGAAAAACTGTTTTTT. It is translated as CASSRSPTATNEKLFF.

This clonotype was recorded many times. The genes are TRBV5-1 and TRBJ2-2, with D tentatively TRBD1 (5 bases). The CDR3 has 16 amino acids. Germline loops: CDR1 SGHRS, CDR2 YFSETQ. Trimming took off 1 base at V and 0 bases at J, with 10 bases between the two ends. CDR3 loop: CASSLRGQANTGELFF. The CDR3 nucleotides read TGCGCCAGCAGCTTGAGGGGCCAGGCGAACACCGGGGAGCTGTTTTTT.